The 2 T cell receptor beta chains below come from one sample, sequenced in a study of blood T cell repertoires in COVID-19. The assay was immunoSEQ multiplex PCR, and TCRdb's table has in-frame clones only and misses some. The repertoire holds 180,000 or so clones, with around 87% as singletons. The sequencing sample was made of peripheral blood. These receptors came from a man aged 35-49 years with active or convalescent COVID-19.

The rearrangement joins TRBV28 to TRBJ1-1; 8 bases fit TRBD1. This CDR3 has 15 amino acids. Germline CDR1 and CDR2: MDHEN and SYDVKM. Trimming took 6 bases from V and 5 from J; bases not matched to a gene: 11. CDR3 residues: CASSPGDRRGTEAFF. The CDR3 DNA reads as TGTGCCAGCAGCCCCGGGGACAGGAGAGGGACTGAAGCTTTCTTT. The complete variable domain, with remaining parts taken from reference TRBV28 and TRBJ1-1, reads DVKVTQSSRYLVKRTGEKVFLECVQDMDHENMFWYRQDPGLGLRLIYFSYDVKMKEKGDIPEGYSVSREKKERFSLILESASTNQTSMYLCASSPGDRRGTEAFFGQGTRLTVV.

J is TRBJ2-2 and V is TRBV11-2, with 8 bases aligning to TRBD2. The CDR3 is 15 residues long. Germline V lookup: CDR1 SGHAT, CDR2 FQNNGV. V shed 3 bases, J shed 2 bases, and the junction held 2 bases outside the gene matches. For the CDR3, the DNA is TGTGCCAGCAGCTTCCGGGGGGGTAACACCGGGGAGCTGTTTTTT. Amino acid sequence: CASSFRGGNTGELFF. Using reference TRBV11-2 and TRBJ2-2 for the parts outside the CDR3, the full variable domain is EAGVAQSPRYKIIEKRQSVAFWCNPISGHATLYWYQQILGQGPKLLIQFQNNGVVDDSQLPKDRFSAERLKGVDSTLKIQPAKLEDSAVYLCASSFRGGNTGELFFGEGSRLTVL.